The next 17 T cell receptor beta chains were all read from a single sample in a study of blood T cell repertoires in COVID-19. Libraries were prepared by immunoSEQ multiplex PCR; TCRdb keeps only in-frame clonotypes and omits some of them. Of 270,000 or so clones in the sample, around 90% were seen once. The material sequenced was peripheral blood. The receptors here all came from a woman between 40 and 55 years old who had recovered from COVID-19.

J is TRBJ2-7 and V is TRBV11-3; D unresolved. This CDR3 contains 17 residues. V was cut by 5 bases and J by 0 bases, with 20 bases left in between. Germline V gene lookup returns CDR1 SGHNT and CDR2 YENEEA. Here the CDR3 reads CASSPKVPTRGSYEQYF. The CDR3 DNA is TGTGCCAGCAGCCCCAAAGTCCCTACGCGTGGCTCCTACGAGCAGTACTTC.

This chain joins TRBV3-1 (or the pseudogene TRBV3-2) and TRBJ1-1; TRBD1 might be the D (5 bases). The germline V gene encodes CDR1 LGHDT and CDR2 YNNKEL (reference sequence). Trimming took off 1 base at V and 8 bases at J, with 8 bases between the two ends. The CDR3 has 12 residues. Here the CDR3 DNA reads TGTGCCAGCAGCCAAGGGGGCAGGGAAGCTTTCTTT. Its protein product is CASSQGGREAFF.

The gene calls are TRBV11-3 and TRBJ2-1; 9 nucleotides align to TRBD2. The ends lost 5 bases at V and 4 bases at J; junction bases unmatched: 6. CDR3 size: 15 residues. The V gene's germline CDR1 is SGHNT and CDR2 YENEEA. CDR3: CASSKRTSEYNEQFF. CDR3 nucleotide sequence: TGTGCCAGCAGCAAAAGGACTAGCGAATACAATGAGCAGTTCTTC.

In this sample, this clone turned up once. The chain recombines TRBV4-1 with TRBJ2-5; 11 bases fit TRBD2. Germline CDR1 is MGHRA and CDR2 is YSYEKL. The CDR3 runs 18 residues. V gave up 0 bases and J gave up 2 bases; unmatched junction bases: 8. CDR3 DNA sequence: TGCGCCAGCAGCCAAGAAGGAGGGCCTAGCGGGAGGCAAGAGACCCAGTACTTC. Translation gives CASSQEGGPSGRQETQYF.

The rearrangement uses TRBV5-1 and TRBJ2-2; possible D gene TRBD2, 6 bases. This CDR3 has 17 residues. Trimming took off 4 bases at V and 6 bases at J, with 22 bases between the two ends. The V gene's germline CDR1 is SGHRS and CDR2 YFSETQ. CDR3 loop: CASSRVGSGEGAGELFF. CDR3 nucleotide sequence: TGCGCCAGCAGCCGTGTTGGGTCGGGGGAAGGCGCCGGGGAGCTGTTTTTT.

This chain links TRBV19 with TRBJ2-7, with 8 bases lining up with TRBD2. The junction had 5 bases not matched to a gene; V was cut back by 3 bases and J by 1 base. Germline loops: CDR1 LNHDA, CDR2 SQIVND (reference sequence). CDR3 size: 15 residues. CDR3 loop: CASSISTSASYEQYF. Written as DNA, the CDR3 is TGTGCCAGTAGTATTTCGACTAGCGCTTCCTACGAGCAGTACTTC.

CDR3 in DNA: TGTGCCAGCAGCCAAGATATGGTGGGACTAGCGGGAGTCGAGCAGTACTTC. It yields the protein CASSQDMVGLAGVEQYF. The genes are TRBV14 and TRBJ2-7; 14 bases are a match to TRBD2. The ends lost 0 bases at V and 6 bases at J; junction bases unmatched: 7. Per germline, CDR1 SGHDN and CDR2 FVKESK. The CDR3 extends over 17 amino acids.

The chain is built from TRBV10-1 and TRBJ2-1; 7 nucleotides agree with TRBD1. The CDR3 has 13 residues. V lost 4 bases, J lost 10 bases, and 7 bases stayed unmatched. Germline V gene sequence: CDR1 WNHNN, CDR2 SYGVQD (reference sequence). The CDR3 region is CASSGQGREEQFF. The CDR3 DNA is TGCGCCAGCAGTGGACAGGGCCGAGAGGAGCAGTTCTTC.

V and J are TRBV4-1 and TRBJ1-4, with D perhaps matching TRBD1 (5 bases). The V end was cut by 0 bases, the J end by 0 bases, with 11 bases between. This CDR3 has 17 residues. Germline V lookup: CDR1 MGHRA, CDR2 YSYEKL. As DNA, the CDR3 is TGCGCCAGCAGCCAAGAATCGGGGGTGGCAACTAATGAAAAACTGTTTTTT. Translated: CASSQESGVATNEKLFF.

V gene TRBV19 combines with J gene TRBJ2-7; 9 nucleotides agree with TRBD1. CDR1 is LNHDA, CDR2 SQIVND, per germline (reference sequence). The CDR3 runs 13 residues. V trimming: 9 bases; J trimming: 1 base; junction bases outside the gene matches: 4. The CDR3 sequence is CASGQGHSYEQYF. DNA for the CDR3: TGTGCCAGCGGACAGGGGCATTCCTACGAGCAGTACTTC.

The chain employs TRBV28 and TRBJ1-4; a weak D match, TRBD1 (6 bases). The V gene's germline CDR1 is MDHEN and CDR2 SYDVKM. With 6 bases removed from V and 0 bases from J, the gap between germline ends came to 11 bases. CDR3 length equals 15 residues. DNA for the CDR3: TGTGCCAGCAGCCGACCAGGGGCAACTAATGAAAAACTGTTTTTT. This translates into CASSRPGATNEKLFF.

The chain combines TRBV28 with TRBJ2-7; possibly TRBD2 for D (6 bases). Looked up from germline, CDR1 is MDHEN and CDR2 is SYDVKM. The CDR3 is made up of 14 amino acids. V lost 3 bases, J lost 4 bases, and 13 bases lay in between. The CDR3 nucleotides read TGTGCCAGCAGTTTTCCCCAACGGGAGTACGAGCAGTACTTC. Translating it yields CASSFPQREYEQYF. The full variable domain, its missing parts supplied by reference TRBV28 and TRBJ2-7, is DVKVTQSSRYLVKRTGEKVFLECVQDMDHENMFWYRQDPGLGLRLIYFSYDVKMKEKGDIPEGYSVSREKKERFSLILESASTNQTSMYLCASSFPQREYEQYFGPGTRLTVT.

V and J are TRBV6-1 and TRBJ2-7; no clear D gene. The CDR3 spans 13 residues. Germline CDR1 MNHNS, CDR2 SASEGT. V was pared by 1 base and J by 6 bases, with 10 bases between. CDR3 sequence: CASSEVPTSEQYF. CDR3 sequence (DNA): TGTGCCAGCAGTGAAGTCCCTACCTCCGAGCAGTACTTC.

Note on this clone: The sample has other DNA sequences that encode this CDR3 too. This chain uses TRBV12-3 or TRBV12-4 with TRBJ2-2, with D hard to call. This CDR3 is 12 amino acids long. V was pared by 6 bases and J by 0 bases, with 2 bases between. The CDR3 region has the DNA TGTGCCAGCAGCTCGAACACCGGGGAGCTGTTTTTT. Its protein product is CASSSNTGELFF.

A few counts support this clone. The rearrangement links TRBV7-2 to TRBJ1-5; D perhaps matches TRBD1 (5 bases). The CDR3 length is 15 residues. CDR1 and CDR2 (germline): SGHTA, FQGNSA. V was shortened by 3 bases and J by 2 bases, with 11 bases between the two germline ends. CDR3 loop: CASSLGDSGNQPQHF. The CDR3 nucleotides read TGTGCCAGCAGCTTGGGCGACAGTGGCAATCAGCCCCAGCATTTT.

The rearrangement links TRBV10-3 to TRBJ2-2; no clear D. CDR3 length: 15 amino acids. The ends were cut back, 3 bases at V and 2 bases at J, with 10 bases in the middle. Germline values: CDR1 ENHRY, CDR2 SYGVKD. CDR3 nucleotides: TGTGCCATCAGTGACATGACAAGAAACACCGGGGAGCTGTTTTTT. It codes for CAISDMTRNTGELFF.

The chain employs TRBV2 and TRBJ2-7; D call uncertain. This CDR3 region has 13 residues. Germline lookup yields CDR1 SNHLY and CDR2 FYNNEI. V was trimmed by 8 bases and J by 3 bases, leaving 14 bases between them. CDR3 amino acids: CASRPDGGYEQYF. The CDR3 DNA reads TGTGCCAGCCGCCCAGACGGCGGCTACGAGCAGTACTTC.